The 11 T cell receptor beta chains below all came from one sample that was sequenced in a study of T cell repertoires in cytomegalovirus infection. In TCRdb, the reads were re-called with MiXCR into one record per CDR3 protein. This sample has 500,000 to 600,000 distinct CDR3 sequences, with 15% to 20% found just once. The sequenced sample consisted of CD8+ T cells from PBMCs. The receptors were sampled from a human donor in good health (CMV status not recorded). Some clones in this sample may be carry-over from other donors' samples.

The gene calls are TRBV5-5 and TRBJ2-7; D gene uncertain. The CDR3 has 13 residues. The germline V gene encodes CDR1 SGHKS and CDR2 YYEKEE (reference sequence). V lost 5 bases to trimming and J lost 2 bases, with 11 bases between them. The DNA of the CDR3 is TGTGCCAGCAGACCCGGGTTACCCTACGAGCAGTACTTC. It specifies CASRPGLPYEQYF.

The V gene is TRBV3-1, the J gene TRBJ2-1; D remains unclear. V was shortened by 3 bases and J by 9 bases, with 12 bases between the two germline ends. The germline gives CDR1 LGHDT, CDR2 YNNKEL (reference sequence). This CDR3 contains 13 residues. In nucleotides, the CDR3 is TGTGCCAGCAGCCAGAGCTTGGGGATTGAGCAGTTCTTC. Protein sequence: CASSQSLGIEQFF.

V is TRBV18 and J is TRBJ1-2; TRBD1 might be the D (5 bases). CDR1 is KGHSH and CDR2 is LQKENI in the germline V gene. The CDR3 sequence is 16 residues long. Deletions cut 4 bases from V and 0 bases from J, with 15 bases between. CDR3 protein: CASSLLVAGTNYGYTF. The CDR3 region has the DNA TGTGCCAGCTCACTACTAGTCGCAGGGACTAACTATGGCTACACCTTC.

This chain links TRBV7-3 with TRBJ2-1; D is perhaps TRBD1 or TRBD2 (7 bases each). V was pared by 6 bases and J by 4 bases, with 22 bases between. Germline V gene data show CDR1 as SGHTA and CDR2 as FQGTGA. This CDR3 is 17 amino acids long. The CDR3 DNA sequence: TGTGCCAGCAGGTTAGATGGGGGGGACAGCAATTACAATGAGCAGTTCTTC. Its translation: CASRLDGGDSNYNEQFF.

This clonotype was counted only a few times. The rearrangement links TRBV12-3 or TRBV12-4 to TRBJ1-6, with D perhaps matching TRBD1 (5 bases). V lost 5 bases and J lost 0, with 11 bases in between. The CDR3 totals 16 residues. For the CDR3, the DNA is TGTGCCAGCAGTGCCTCAGGGAGCTCCTATAATTCACCCCTCCACTTT. Protein sequence: CASSASGSSYNSPLHF.

This clonotype was seen ten or more times. The chain combines TRBV4-1 with TRBJ1-1; 8 bases line up with TRBD1. The CDR3 sequence is 14 residues long. Germline V CDR1 and CDR2: MGHRA, YSYEKL. J lost 5 bases, V lost 4 bases, and 6 bases had no gene match. For the CDR3, the DNA is TGCGCCAGCAGCCCCCGGACAGGGACGACTGAAGCTTTCTTT. Its protein product is CASSPRTGTTEAFF.

This clonotype showed up just once. CDR3 bases: TGTGCCAGCAGCCACCCTTGGTGGGCCGGGTTAGCCGAGCCCCAGCATTTT. Amino acids: CASSHPWWAGLAEPQHF. V gene TRBV7-3 combines with J gene TRBJ1-5, with D uncertain. In germline, CDR1 is SGHTA, CDR2 FQGTGA. The CDR3 runs to 17 residues. V was clipped by 5 bases and J by 8 bases, with 25 bases between them. Drawing the rest from reference TRBV7-3 and TRBJ1-5, the complete variable domain is GAGVSQTPSNKVTEKGKYVELRCDPISGHTALYWYRQSLGQGPEFLIYFQGTGAADDSGLPNDRFFAVRPEGSVSTLKIQRTERGDSAVYLCASSHPWWAGLAEPQHFGDGTRLSIL.

This clonotype was seen repeatedly, ten times or more. This chain connects TRBV11-2 to TRBJ1-1; D not certain. V lost 1 base and J 8 bases, leaving 11 bases between the germline ends. The length of the CDR3 is 13 residues. The V gene's germline CDR1 is SGHAT and CDR2 FQNNGV. The CDR3, as DNA: TGTGCCAGCAGCTTAGTGGGTCCTACCGAAGCTTTCTTT. Translation: CASSLVGPTEAFF.

This clonotype was detected a few times. This sequence joins TRBV27 and TRBJ2-7; 12 positions match TRBD2. The V gene's germline CDR1 is MNHEY and CDR2 SMNVEV (reference sequence). V lost 1 base to trimming and J lost 5 bases; unmatched junction nucleotides: 21. The CDR3 spans 21 residues. CDR3 in amino acids: CASSLYPPTSGRGRGINEQYF. CDR3 sequence (DNA): TGTGCCAGCAGTTTATACCCCCCGACTAGCGGGAGAGGGCGGGGGATTAACGAGCAGTACTTC.

This chain connects TRBV28 to TRBJ2-7, with 11 bases aligning to TRBD2. After removal of 4 bases from V and 5 bases from J, the junction contained 22 bases not matched to a gene. The length of the CDR3 is 20 residues. Germline-derived CDR1 and CDR2 are MDHEN and SYDVKM. CDR3 nucleotides: TGTGCCAGCAGTTCCTATATAGGAAAGGGGGCTAGCGGGAGGAAAAACGAGCAGTACTTC. The encoded protein is CASSSYIGKGASGRKNEQYF.

About this clonotype: A much more abundant neighbour one base away suggests this may be a read error. This CDR3 fails to terminate in the conserved phenylalanine or tryptophan, so it likely reflects a read error. The V gene is TRBV4-1, the J gene TRBJ2-1; 11 bases line up with TRBD2. Germline CDR1 MGHRA, CDR2 YSYEKL. The CDR3 is 17 amino acids. The chain's CDR3 is CASSQDLLAGGSHEQFL. The CDR3 DNA follows: TGTGCCAGCAGCCAAGATCTTCTAGCGGGAGGTAGCCATGAGCAGTTCTTA.